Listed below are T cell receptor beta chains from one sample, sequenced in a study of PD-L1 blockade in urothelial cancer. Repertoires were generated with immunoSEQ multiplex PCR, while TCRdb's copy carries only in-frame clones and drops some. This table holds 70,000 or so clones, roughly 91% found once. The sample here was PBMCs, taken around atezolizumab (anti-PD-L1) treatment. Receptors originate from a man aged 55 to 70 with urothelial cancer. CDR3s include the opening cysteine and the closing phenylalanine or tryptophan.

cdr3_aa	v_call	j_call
CASSQDPSGDGELFF	TRBV4-3	TRBJ2-2
CATSRDLPGGLINQPQHF	TRBV15	TRBJ1-5
CASSPAGGENTIYF	TRBV18	TRBJ1-3
CAWRLQGQPQHF	TRBV30	TRBJ1-5
CASSIDLRLAGGTQYF	TRBV19	TRBJ2-5
CASSFASETQYF	TRBV5-1	TRBJ2-5
CASTRTVSSYNEQFF	TRBV6-1	TRBJ2-1
CASSPGGSLGYTF	TRBV6-5	TRBJ1-2
CASCGREFETQYF	TRBV13	TRBJ2-5
CASSPGTSGGTDTQYF	TRBV4-1	TRBJ2-3
CATSRDQNNYGYTF	TRBV15	TRBJ1-2
CASSYSGASNTEAFF	TRBV6-5	TRBJ1-1
CATSLLGGVGYTF	TRBV6-1	TRBJ1-2
CASRGQNTEAFF	TRBV5-4	TRBJ1-1
CARGTSVYEQYF	TRBV13	TRBJ2-7
CASSLGPYYNEQFF	TRBV6-5	TRBJ2-1
CASSEMANTQYF	TRBV6-1	TRBJ2-3
CASRGTGPYEQYF	TRBV6-1	.
CASSQGGQGGTEAFF	TRBV4-1	TRBJ1-1
CASSLAGFYEQYF	TRBV5-1	TRBJ2-7
CASSLFSGQGKGQPQHF	TRBV7-2	TRBJ1-5
CASSQDHGTGGETQYF	TRBV4-3	TRBJ2-5